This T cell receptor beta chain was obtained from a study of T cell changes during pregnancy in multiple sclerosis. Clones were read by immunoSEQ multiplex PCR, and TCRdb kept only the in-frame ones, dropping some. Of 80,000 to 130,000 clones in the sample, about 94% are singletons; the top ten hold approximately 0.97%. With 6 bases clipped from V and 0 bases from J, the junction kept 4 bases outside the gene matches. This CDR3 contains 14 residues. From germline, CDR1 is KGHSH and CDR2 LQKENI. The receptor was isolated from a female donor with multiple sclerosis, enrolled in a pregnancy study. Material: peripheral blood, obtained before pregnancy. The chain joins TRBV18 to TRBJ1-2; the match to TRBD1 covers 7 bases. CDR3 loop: CASSNRGPNYGYTF. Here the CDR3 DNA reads TGTGCCAGCTCGAATAGGGGGCCTAACTATGGCTACACCTTC. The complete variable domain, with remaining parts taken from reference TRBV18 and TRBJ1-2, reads NAGVMQNPRHLVRRRGQEARLRCSPMKGHSHVYWYRQLPEEGLKFMVYLQKENIIDESGMPKERFSAEFPKEGPSILRIQQVVRGDSAAYFCASSNRGPNYGYTFGSGTRLTVV.